This TCR delta chain was found in a study of γδ T cells in repeated Plasmodium falciparum infection. Findings and caveats of the study: Many TCRgamma sequences overlapped between individuals in stable Vgamma9/Vdelta2+ repertoires. Malian children's Vdelta2-negative repertoires appeared more expanded and less diverse than Australians'.

CDR3 length: 23 residues. The V gene's germline CDR1 is TSWWSYY and CDR2 QGS. This clone has a handful of counts. Its antigen is not identified. The protein that TCRdb holds for this DNA derives from a much larger clone and differs from the translated DNA at residue 20, which likely indicates a read error; the protein shown here is translated from the DNA. TCRdb re-called clones from the multiplex PCR reads using CATT. Of around 49,000 delta-chain clones listed, roughly 1.9% were seen once; the top ten hold approximately 25%. Bulk repertoires came from Vgamma9/Vdelta2+ or Vdelta2-negative gammadelta T cells flow-sorted from PBMC.

The TCR sequence derives from a pool of human donors (malaria-infected and uninfected, not separated). This rearrangement joins TRDV1 to TRDJ1, with 10 bases fitting TRDD3. Matching the DNA to germline supplied the J gene, which TCRdb does not give. Sequenced: gamma-delta T cells from blood. CDR3 residues: CALGEGSFPSFVLGDGYTDELIF. The CDR3 DNA sequence: TGTGCTCTTGGGGAAGGTTCTTTCCCTTCGTTCGTACTGGGGGATGGATACACCGATGAACTCATCTTT.